This T cell receptor (beta chain) was captured in a study of T cell responses to AZD1222 COVID-19 vaccine (dated by TCRdb to the early 2020s). Notes on the research overall: A total of 240 or so trial participants underwent TCR sequencing, of whom 207 had received two doses of AZD1222 and roughly 26 had received two doses of the MenACWY control vaccine. Trial participants were enrolled by age into 18-55, 56-69 and 70-plus year subgroups, with around 150, 28 and 57 TCR-sequenced participants respectively.

Via the germline V gene, CDR1 is SGHVS and CDR2 FQNEAQ. Reading from cysteine to phenylalanine, the CDR3 counts 14 amino acids. Of the read, only the CDR3 DNA is kept; its 42 bases are in frame from base 1. V is pruned by 5 bases and J by 10 bases, leaving 8 bases of the junction without a gene match. About this clone itself: It lacks a known antigen. No per-base quality is available; no much larger clone lies one base away.

The CDR3 regions of human TCRbeta chains were analyzed by immunosequencing. Turning to the authors' computational methods: TCRs in the repertoires were matched against a reference library of SARS-CoV-2-specific TCRs that had been generated with the MIRA antigen-specificity platform. Breadth was defined as the fraction of unique TCRs that were SARS-CoV-2-associated. Depth was defined as the fraction of total T cells that were SARS-CoV-2-associated. Using the MIRA data, every spike-specific TCR was mapped to the spike region that the TCR reacted to and assigned to either a CD4 or a CD8 class. Log10-transformed breadth and depth values were compared by one-way ANOVA with Sidak's multiple comparisons tests. The table was pulled from immuneACCESS by TCRdb, which kept in-frame rearrangements only. Such tables lose some clones; where checked, under half of the loss comes from unresolved V genes, and the rest has no known cause. V and J calls and clone size follow that table, whereas D and trimming were derived from the DNA. The sample data list roughly 99,000 clones, and roughly 90% of these were observed just once. The ten largest clones add up to roughly 9% of the sample.

Findings and caveats that apply to the study as a whole: Most participants were white British and females outnumbered males, and the authors suggested that clonal diversity may have been underestimated. The 56-69-year group was small, and its depth increase did not reach significance, likely because of low power. Conclusions about previously exposed vaccinees were limited because only a handful of AZD1222 recipients were SARS-CoV-2 seropositive at baseline. Epitopes outside the regions mutated in the B.1.351 and B.1.1.7 variants were reportedly recognized by nearly half of the unique spike-specific TCRs. Vaccine-associated CD4 TCRs spanned the whole spike protein, with dominant responses in regions 160-218 and 743-854. No day 14 peak-response samples were available, so repertoires were characterized only after the peak T cell response. After two AZD1222 doses, both the breadth and the depth of spike-specific TCRs were significantly higher than at day 0 and than in MenACWY recipients.

The meaning of the sample's time point label: about 28 days (+/-7) after the second vaccine dose. AZD1222 recipients whose second dose came at about 4 weeks and those whose second dose came at about 12 weeks were combined into one group, since spike-specific TCR depth and breadth did not differ between the two schedules. Vaccinee samples came from UK trials COV001 and COV002, including a single-blind randomized controlled phase 2/3 trial of AZD1222 (ChAdOx1 nCoV-19) in healthy adults. Trial participant PBMC samples were collected at day 0 and day 28 after the second dose for TCRbeta chain sequencing.

The sample was peripheral blood, taken 28 days after the second AZD1222 dose. Rearrangement joined TRBV7-8 to TRBJ1-1; 12 central bases correspond to TRBD1. The receptor's source is an adult who received the AZD1222 COVID-19 vaccine. In nucleotides, the sequence is TGTGCCAGCAGCCCTACCCGGGACAGGGGGCCAGCTTTCTTT. The encoded protein is CASSPTRDRGPAFF.